This is a list of T cell receptor beta chains from one sample in a study of T cells in tuberculosis. Repertoires were generated with immunoSEQ multiplex PCR, while TCRdb's copy carries only in-frame clones and drops some. Found here are about 34,000 clones, 91% of them singletons; the top ten hold 2% to 2.5%. Input material: PBMCs. Source of these receptors: a donor between 10 and 35 years old with latent tuberculosis or without tuberculosis infection. CDR3s include the opening cysteine and the closing phenylalanine or tryptophan. The D gene is left open where the match is weak. Not all rows give a size; the values are once, few, many and, for expanded clones, a class.

abundance: .; d_gene: TRBD1; v_gene: TRBV13; j_gene: TRBJ2-7; CDR3aa: CASSLGAGTGGYEQYF; CDR3nt: TGTGCCAGCAGCTTAGGGGCCGGGACAGGAGGTTACGAGCAGTACTTC
abundance: .; d_gene: TRBD1; v_gene: TRBV30; j_gene: TRBJ1-6; CDR3aa: CACTNRGTSYNSPLHF; CDR3nt: TGTGCCTGCACCAACAGGGGTACCTCCTATAATTCACCCCTCCACTTT
abundance: .; d_gene: .; v_gene: TRBV7-8; j_gene: TRBJ1-5; CDR3aa: CASSLALGGVPQPQHF; CDR3nt: TGTGCCAGCAGCTTAGCGCTTGGCGGAGTGCCTCAGCCCCAGCATTTT
abundance: .; d_gene: .; v_gene: TRBV19; j_gene: TRBJ2-7; CDR3aa: CASSKPGSREQYF; CDR3nt: TGTGCCAGTAGTAAGCCAGGGTCTCGTGAGCAGTACTTC
abundance: .; d_gene: .; v_gene: TRBV11-2; j_gene: TRBJ2-7; CDR3aa: CASSFDPPPGGYEQYF; CDR3nt: TGTGCCAGCAGCTTCGACCCACCCCCCGGGGGCTACGAGCAGTACTTC
abundance: .; d_gene: .; v_gene: TRBV5-1; j_gene: TRBJ1-1; CDR3aa: CASSLFGGDTEAFF; CDR3nt: TGCGCCAGCAGCTTATTCGGAGGGGACACTGAAGCTTTCTTT
abundance: .; d_gene: TRBD2; v_gene: TRBV9; j_gene: TRBJ2-1; CDR3aa: CASSQAGLTSNEQFF; CDR3nt: TGTGCCAGCAGCCAAGCGGGATTAACCTCCAATGAGCAGTTCTTC
abundance: .; d_gene: .; v_gene: TRBV29-1; j_gene: TRBJ2-3; CDR3aa: CSVTSPQGTDTQYF; CDR3nt: TGCAGCGTAACGTCCCCGCAGGGCACAGATACGCAGTATTTT
abundance: .; d_gene: TRBD1; v_gene: TRBV7-9; j_gene: TRBJ2-7; CDR3aa: CASSLVLGGQGNSYEQYF; CDR3nt: TGTGCCAGCAGCTTAGTCCTGGGGGGACAGGGAAATTCCTACGAGCAGTACTTC
abundance: .; d_gene: .; v_gene: TRBV7-2; j_gene: TRBJ2-3; CDR3aa: CASSLGRADTQYF; CDR3nt: TGTGCCAGCAGCTTAGGCAGGGCAGATACGCAGTATTTT
abundance: .; d_gene: TRBD2; v_gene: TRBV9; j_gene: TRBJ2-1; CDR3aa: CASTAGGPFNEQFF; CDR3nt: TGTGCCAGCACGGCGGGAGGGCCTTTTAATGAGCAGTTCTTC
abundance: .; d_gene: .; v_gene: TRBV18; j_gene: TRBJ2-3; CDR3aa: CASSPRGLQFPDTQYF; CDR3nt: TGTGCCAGCTCACCAAGGGGCCTTCAGTTTCCAGATACGCAGTATTTT
abundance: .; d_gene: .; v_gene: TRBV28; j_gene: TRBJ2-2; CDR3aa: CASSFTPGELFF; CDR3nt: TGTGCCAGCAGTTTTACACCCGGGGAGCTGTTTTTT
abundance: .; d_gene: .; v_gene: TRBV7-9; j_gene: TRBJ1-1; CDR3aa: CASSLVGKGTSRANTEAFF; CDR3nt: TGTGCCAGCAGCTTAGTGGGGAAAGGAACTAGTAGGGCTAACACTGAAGCTTTCTTT
abundance: once; d_gene: .; v_gene: TRBV28; j_gene: TRBJ2-2; CDR3aa: CATRDPGVGELFF; CDR3nt: TGTGCCACCCGGGACCCGGGGGTGGGAGAGCTGTTTTTT
abundance: once; d_gene: TRBD2; v_gene: TRBV9; j_gene: TRBJ2-1; CDR3aa: CASSVPLAGGTSEQFF; CDR3nt: TGTGCCAGCAGCGTACCCCTAGCGGGGGGGACTAGTGAGCAGTTCTTC
abundance: .; d_gene: TRBD2; v_gene: TRBV5-4; j_gene: TRBJ2-7; CDR3aa: CASSPPPGAGGFYEQYF; CDR3nt: TGTGCCAGCAGCCCCCCTCCGGGAGCGGGGGGGTTCTACGAGCAGTACTTC
abundance: .; d_gene: TRBD2; v_gene: TRBV18; j_gene: TRBJ2-7; CDR3aa: CASSPWSGDWTYEQYF; CDR3nt: TGTGCCAGCTCACCATGGAGCGGGGATTGGACCTACGAGCAGTACTTC
abundance: .; d_gene: .; v_gene: TRBV7-2; j_gene: TRBJ2-7; CDR3aa: CASSDLPSATYEQYF; CDR3nt: TGTGCCAGCAGCGACCTACCCAGCGCTACCTACGAGCAGTACTTC
abundance: .; d_gene: .; v_gene: TRBV6-6; j_gene: TRBJ1-5; CDR3aa: CASSYYRGSQPQHF; CDR3nt: TGTGCCAGCAGTTACTATAGGGGTAGTCAGCCCCAGCATTTT
abundance: few; d_gene: .; v_gene: TRBV7-9; j_gene: TRBJ1-1; CDR3aa: CASSLRGNTEAFF; CDR3nt: TGTGCCAGCAGCTTAAGAGGGAACACTGAAGCTTTCTTT
abundance: .; d_gene: TRBD2; v_gene: TRBV4-3; j_gene: TRBJ2-2; CDR3aa: CASSQGGGASGELFF; CDR3nt: TGCGCCAGCAGCCAAGGCGGGGGGGCCTCCGGGGAGCTGTTTTTT
abundance: .; d_gene: TRBD1; v_gene: TRBV13; j_gene: TRBJ2-5; CDR3aa: CASSLAGQDREETQYF; CDR3nt: TGTGCCAGCAGCTTAGCCGGCCAGGACAGGGAAGAGACCCAGTACTTC
abundance: once; d_gene: .; v_gene: TRBV6-4; j_gene: TRBJ2-3; CDR3aa: CASSDSLGADTQYF; CDR3nt: TGTGCCAGCAGTGACTCTCTAGGCGCAGATACGCAGTATTTT
abundance: .; d_gene: .; v_gene: TRBV18; j_gene: TRBJ2-2; CDR3aa: CASSPPSAGDYTGELFF; CDR3nt: TGTGCCAGCTCACCACCATCGGCAGGGGACTATACCGGGGAGCTGTTTTTT
abundance: .; d_gene: TRBD1; v_gene: TRBV7-8; j_gene: TRBJ1-1; CDR3aa: CASTDRTGGIYMNTEAFF; CDR3nt: TGTGCCAGCACCGACAGGACAGGGGGGATTTACATGAACACTGAAGCTTTCTTT
abundance: .; d_gene: .; v_gene: TRBV4-1; j_gene: TRBJ2-3; CDR3aa: CASSQGGGADTQYF; CDR3nt: TGCGCCAGCAGCCAAGGGGGCGGGGCAGATACGCAGTATTTT
abundance: .; d_gene: .; v_gene: TRBV19; j_gene: TRBJ1-1; CDR3aa: CASSFHRVGPKTEAFF; CDR3nt: TGTGCCAGTAGTTTCCACAGGGTGGGCCCGAAGACTGAAGCTTTCTTT
abundance: .; d_gene: .; v_gene: TRBV7-2; j_gene: TRBJ1-5; CDR3aa: CASSSEHSNQPQHF; CDR3nt: TGTGCCAGCAGCTCTGAACACAGCAATCAGCCCCAGCATTTT
abundance: .; d_gene: .; v_gene: TRBV2; j_gene: TRBJ2-5; CDR3aa: CASSEFVPTIGETQYF; CDR3nt: TGTGCCAGCAGTGAATTCGTGCCTACTATCGGGGAGACCCAGTACTTC
abundance: .; d_gene: TRBD1; v_gene: TRBV9; j_gene: TRBJ1-4; CDR3aa: CASSAGPRGRDEKLFF; CDR3nt: TGTGCCAGCAGCGCAGGACCTAGGGGGCGCGATGAAAAACTGTTTTTT
abundance: .; d_gene: .; v_gene: TRBV13; j_gene: TRBJ2-7; CDR3aa: CASSAAPGAYEQYF; CDR3nt: TGTGCCAGCTCCGCTGCCCCGGGTGCCTACGAGCAGTACTTC
abundance: .; d_gene: TRBD1; v_gene: TRBV18; j_gene: TRBJ1-4; CDR3aa: CASSPDRGMGADEKLFF; CDR3nt: TGTGCCAGCTCACCAGACAGGGGTATGGGAGCGGATGAAAAACTGTTTTTT